These 17 T cell receptor beta chains were all obtained from the same sample, sequenced in a study of blood T cell repertoires in COVID-19. Method: immunoSEQ multiplex PCR; TCRdb's copy keeps in-frame clones and lacks some. There are about 320,000 clones in the sample; around 88% occur only once, and 1.5% to 2% lies in the top ten. The material sequenced was peripheral blood. The receptors were sampled from a woman aged 25 to 39 with COVID-19, enrolled during active disease.

The chain couples TRBV5-1 to TRBJ1-1; D is uncertain. Trimming cost V 0 bases and J 6 bases, with 9 bases left between them. This CDR3 has 13 residues. In germline, CDR1 is SGHRS, CDR2 YFSETQ. CDR3 in amino acids: CASSLVGGAEAFF. In nucleotides, the CDR3 is TGCGCCAGCAGCTTGGTGGGAGGTGCTGAAGCTTTCTTT.

J is TRBJ1-2 and V is TRBV4-3, with D possibly TRBD1 on 5 matching bases. Trimming cost V 5 bases and J 2 bases, with 9 bases left between them. Germline assignment: CDR1 LGHNA and CDR2 YSLEER. This CDR3 is built from 13 residues. Here the CDR3 reads CASSSDRNYGYTF. In DNA form, the CDR3 reads TGCGCCAGCAGCTCCGACAGAAACTATGGCTACACCTTC.

The V gene is TRBV4-1, the J gene TRBJ1-2; D is possibly TRBD1 (5 bases). Trimming cost V 5 bases and J 4 bases, with 14 bases left between them. Germline V gene sequence: CDR1 MGHRA, CDR2 YSYEKL. This CDR3 spans 14 amino acids. The CDR3 DNA is TGCGCCAGCAGCGATTCGGACACTTCCTATGGCTACACCTTC. Residues: CASSDSDTSYGYTF.

The CDR3 DNA follows: TGTGCCAGCAGCTTAAGCGGACAGGCAACCTTC. This codes for CASSLSGQATF. V is TRBV7-2 and J is TRBJ1-2; 7 nucleotides align to TRBD1. Germline V gene data show CDR1 as SGHTA and CDR2 as FQGNSA. V was clipped by 2 bases and J by 14 bases; unmatched bases: 5. There are 11 residues in the CDR3.

The chain uses TRBV6-6 and TRBJ1-5, with 10 bases that match TRBD1. The trim removed 5 bases at V and 0 bases at J, leaving 4 bases unmatched. The CDR3 runs 16 residues. The germline CDR1 and CDR2 sequences are MNHNY and SVGAGI (reference sequence). DNA of the CDR3: TGTGCCAGCAGTCGACAGGGGGCGAGTAGCAATCAGCCCCAGCATTTT. Its protein is CASSRQGASSNQPQHF.

The genes are TRBV21-1 and TRBJ1-4; the DNA was not compared with TRBD1, the D call given in the table. TRBV21-1 is a pseudogene locus. The CDR3 is made up of 14 amino acids. In DNA form, the CDR3 reads TGTGCCAGCAGCAAGACAGGGGTTAATGAAAAACTGTTTTTT. Amino acid sequence: CASSKTGVNEKLFF.

This clone occurred once. The rearrangement joins TRBV14 to TRBJ1-6; D may be TRBD1 (6 bases). Looked up from germline, CDR1 is SGHDN and CDR2 is FVKESK. CDR3 length: 14 residues. Trimming removed 2 bases from V and 6 bases from J, with 8 bases in between. CDR3 sequence reads: CASSQQQGNSPLHF. CDR3 nucleotide sequence: TGTGCCAGCAGCCAACAACAGGGTAATTCACCCCTCCACTTT.

This chain links TRBV4-1 with TRBJ2-1; tentative D call: TRBD2 (7 bases). There are 17 residues in the CDR3. V lost 0 bases to trimming and J lost 8 bases, with 20 bases between them. Germline V gene data show CDR1 as MGHRA and CDR2 as YSYEKL. The CDR3: CASSQEIGGGPRDEQFF. The CDR3 DNA reads as TGCGCCAGCAGCCAAGAGATTGGGGGGGGGCCTAGGGATGAGCAGTTCTTC.

The chain employs TRBV24-1 and TRBJ2-2, with 9 nucleotides matching TRBD1. The CDR3 consists of 14 residues. CDR1 and CDR2 from the germline V gene are KGHDR and SFDVKD. Trimming removed 10 bases from V and 4 bases from J; junction bases left unmatched: 6. The CDR3 sequence is CATAGTGPTGELFF. CDR3 nucleotide sequence: TGTGCCACAGCCGGGACAGGGCCCACCGGGGAGCTGTTTTTT.

V gene TRBV6-6 combines with J gene TRBJ1-5, with TRBD1 as a possible D gene (5 bases). The V end lost 0 bases, the J end lost 2 bases, and 11 bases lay between the germline ends. The CDR3 covers 16 residues. Per germline, CDR1 MNHNY and CDR2 SVGAGI (reference sequence). The CDR3 is CASSYSLAGRNQPQHF. CDR3 sequence (DNA): TGTGCCAGCAGTTACTCATTGGCAGGGCGCAATCAGCCCCAGCATTTT.

This chain connects TRBV11-3 to TRBJ1-2; 7 positions match TRBD1. The CDR3 is 13 residues long. Germline V gene data show CDR1 as SGHNT and CDR2 as YENEEA. V lost 5 bases to trimming and J lost 4 bases; unmatched junction nucleotides: 4. As DNA, the CDR3 is TGTGCCAGCAGCGGGACAGCTACCTATGGCTACACCTTC. This gives the protein CASSGTATYGYTF.

The V gene is TRBV30, the J gene TRBJ1-2, with TRBD1 identical over 7 bases. After removal of 0 bases from V and 7 bases from J, the junction contained 8 bases not matched to a gene. CDR1 is GTSNPN and CDR2 is SVGIG in the germline V gene (reference sequence). The CDR3 length is 14 residues. The CDR3 DNA reads as TGTGCCTGGAGTGTACTTACAGGGGCGGCTGGCTACACCTTC. Protein product: CAWSVLTGAAGYTF.

CDR3 DNA sequence: TGTGCCAGTAAACCCCGGGGTTACGAAAATTCACCCCTCCACTTT. Translation: CASKPRGYENSPLHF. This chain joins TRBV19 and TRBJ1-6; D gene uncertain. Germline V gene lookup returns CDR1 LNHDA and CDR2 SQIVND (reference sequence). The V and J ends lost 7 bases and 7 bases respectively, with 17 bases between them. The CDR3 is 15 residues long.

This clone was seen once. The rearrangement links TRBV25-1 to TRBJ1-1; D possibly corresponds to TRBD1 (6 bases). V was shortened by 6 bases and J by 3 bases, with 11 bases between the two germline ends. Germline V CDR1 and CDR2: MGHDK, SYGVNS. The CDR3 sequence is 13 residues long. The CDR3 spells CASRSGVHTEAFF. In DNA, the CDR3 is TGTGCCAGCAGATCAGGGGTCCACACTGAAGCTTTCTTT.

This chain uses TRBV2 with TRBJ1-1; D gene unclear. CDR1 and CDR2 (germline): SNHLY, FYNNEI. The CDR3 has 13 residues. Trimming cost V 7 bases and J 4 bases, with 13 bases left between them. CDR3 in amino acids: CASTKLLSTEAFF. In nucleotides, the CDR3 is TGTGCCAGCACAAAACTTCTGAGCACTGAAGCTTTCTTT.

The chain joins TRBV6-4 to TRBJ1-5, with no clear D. Germline lookup yields CDR1 MRHNA and CDR2 SNTAGT. V lost 6 bases to trimming and J lost 4 bases, with 10 bases between them. This CDR3 contains 13 residues. The CDR3: CASSASVNQPQHF. Here the CDR3 DNA reads TGTGCCAGCAGCGCATCAGTTAATCAGCCCCAGCATTTT.

The chain links TRBV9 to TRBJ2-1; D gene uncertain. There are 13 residues in the CDR3. With 4 bases removed from V and 6 bases from J, the gap between germline ends came to 11 bases. CDR1 SGDLS and CDR2 YYNGEE come from the germline V gene. The CDR3 protein is CASSLGPFNEQFF. The CDR3 DNA reads as TGTGCCAGCAGCTTGGGCCCTTTCAATGAGCAGTTCTTC. The complete variable domain, with remaining parts taken from reference TRBV9 and TRBJ2-1, reads DSGVTQTPKHLITATGQRVTLRCSPRSGDLSVYWYQQSLDQGLQFLIQYYNGEERAKGNILERFSAQQFPDLHSELNLSSLELGDSALYFCASSLGPFNEQFFGPGTRLTVL.